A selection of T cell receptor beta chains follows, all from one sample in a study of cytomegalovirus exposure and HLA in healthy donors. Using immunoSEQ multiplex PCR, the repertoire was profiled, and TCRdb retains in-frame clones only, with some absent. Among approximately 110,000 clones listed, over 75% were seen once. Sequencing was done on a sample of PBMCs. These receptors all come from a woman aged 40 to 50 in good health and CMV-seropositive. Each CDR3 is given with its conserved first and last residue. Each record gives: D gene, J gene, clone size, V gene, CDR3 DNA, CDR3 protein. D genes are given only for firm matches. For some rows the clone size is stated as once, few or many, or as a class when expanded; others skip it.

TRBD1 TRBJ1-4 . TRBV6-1 TGTGCCAGCAGTGAACGGGGACAGCCTTTAGTTAATGAAAAACTGTTTTTT CASSERGQPLVNEKLFF
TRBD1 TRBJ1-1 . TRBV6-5 TGTGCCAGCAGTTACTCTTACAGGGGAGCGCGGTCCGAAGCTTTCTTT CASSYSYRGARSEAFF
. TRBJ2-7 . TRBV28 TGTGCCAGCAGTCCCCAACACCCCTACGAGCAGTACTTC CASSPQHPYEQYF
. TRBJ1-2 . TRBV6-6 TGTGCCAGCAGTTCCGGGACTCTCGGCTACACCTTC CASSSGTLGYTF
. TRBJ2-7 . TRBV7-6 TGTGCCAGCAGCTTGGCAGGCGACTACGAGCAGTACTTC CASSLAGDYEQYF
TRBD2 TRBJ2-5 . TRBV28 TGTGCCAGCAGTCCCACCCGGGAGCGGGGAGAGACCCAGTACTTC CASSPTRERGETQYF
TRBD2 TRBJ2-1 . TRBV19 TGTGCCAGTAGTGGGAGGGACGGTCCCATCAATGAGCAGTTCTTC CASSGRDGPINEQFF
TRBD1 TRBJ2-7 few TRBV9 TGTGCCAGCAGCTCCCGGACAGGATACGAGCAGTACTTC CASSSRTGYEQYF
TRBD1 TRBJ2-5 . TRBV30 TGTGCCTGGAGACTGGGACAGGGACAAGAGACCCAGTACTTC CAWRLGQGQETQYF
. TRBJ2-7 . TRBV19 TGTGCCAGTAGTATGACCCCAAGGGGCTCCTACGAGCAGTACTTC CASSMTPRGSYEQYF
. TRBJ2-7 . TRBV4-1 TGCGCCAGCAGCCGGGAGAGACCGTACCAAAGCTCCTACGAGCAGTACTTC CASSRERPYQSSYEQYF
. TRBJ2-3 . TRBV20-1 TGCAGTGCTAGGAAGGGGGATACGCAGTATTTT CSARKGDTQYF
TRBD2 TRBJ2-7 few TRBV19 TGTGCCAGTAGTATAGGAGGAGCGGGAGTAGCCGAGCAGTACTTC CASSIGGAGVAEQYF
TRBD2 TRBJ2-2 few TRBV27 TGTGCCAGCAGTTTAATAGCAGGGACTAGCGGGACGAACACCGGGGAGCTGTTTTTT CASSLIAGTSGTNTGELFF
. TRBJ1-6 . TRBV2 TGTGCCAGCAGTGAACGGAGCTCCTATAATTCACCCCTCCACTTT CASSERSSYNSPLHF
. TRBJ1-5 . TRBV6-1 TGTGCCAGCAGGGGGAGAGGGAGGTCTCAGCCCCAGCATTTT CASRGRGRSQPQHF
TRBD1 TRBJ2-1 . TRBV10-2 TGCGCCAGCAGCCCGGGACAGGGGACCTACAATGAGCAGTTCTTC CASSPGQGTYNEQFF
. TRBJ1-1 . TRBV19 TGTGCCAGTAGTATAGTCGGGATGAACACTGAAGCTTTCTTT CASSIVGMNTEAFF